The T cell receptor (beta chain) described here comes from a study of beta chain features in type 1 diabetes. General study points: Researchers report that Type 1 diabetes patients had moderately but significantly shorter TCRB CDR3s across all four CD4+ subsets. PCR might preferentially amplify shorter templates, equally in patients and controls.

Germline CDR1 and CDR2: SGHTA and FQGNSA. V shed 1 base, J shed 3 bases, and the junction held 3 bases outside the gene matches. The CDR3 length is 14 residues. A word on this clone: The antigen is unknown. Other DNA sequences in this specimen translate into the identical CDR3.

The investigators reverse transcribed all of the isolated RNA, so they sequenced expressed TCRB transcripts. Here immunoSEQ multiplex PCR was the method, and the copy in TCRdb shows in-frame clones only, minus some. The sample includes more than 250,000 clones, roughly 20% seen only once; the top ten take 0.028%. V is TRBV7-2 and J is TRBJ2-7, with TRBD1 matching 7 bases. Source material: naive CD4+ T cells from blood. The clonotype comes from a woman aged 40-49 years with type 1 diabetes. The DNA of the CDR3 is TGTGCCAGCAGCTTAGAGGCAGGGGGCTACGAGCAGTACTTC. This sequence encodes CASSLEAGGYEQYF.